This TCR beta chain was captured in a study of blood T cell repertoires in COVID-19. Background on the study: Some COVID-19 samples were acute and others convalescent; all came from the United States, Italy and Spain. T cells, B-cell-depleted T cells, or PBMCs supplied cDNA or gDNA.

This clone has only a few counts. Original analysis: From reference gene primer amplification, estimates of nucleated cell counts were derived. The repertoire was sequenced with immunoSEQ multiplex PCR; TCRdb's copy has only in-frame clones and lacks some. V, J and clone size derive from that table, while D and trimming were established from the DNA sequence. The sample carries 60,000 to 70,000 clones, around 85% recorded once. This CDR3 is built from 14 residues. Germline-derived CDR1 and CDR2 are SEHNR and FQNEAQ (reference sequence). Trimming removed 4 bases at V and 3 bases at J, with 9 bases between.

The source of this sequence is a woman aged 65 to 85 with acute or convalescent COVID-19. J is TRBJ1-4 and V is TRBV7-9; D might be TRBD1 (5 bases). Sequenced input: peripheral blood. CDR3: CASSSGDSNEKLFF. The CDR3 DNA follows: TGTGCCAGCAGCTCGGGGGATTCTAATGAAAAACTGTTTTTT.